This T cell receptor beta chain was captured in a study of shared clonotypes between healthy human individuals. V was clipped by 0 bases and J by 7 bases, with 8 bases between them. The CDR3 totals 13 residues. Per the germline V gene, CDR1 is SGHRS and CDR2 is YFSETQ. Clones were sequenced by immunoSEQ multiplex PCR, and TCRdb holds only the in-frame ones, with some missing. The sample consists of about 1.1 million clones, about four fifths of them appearing once. Notes on this clone: The sample carries other DNA sequences with the same CDR3.

The sequencing input was memory CD4+ T cells from PBMCs. Indicated subset: CD45RA-negative fraction. The receptor was isolated from a man aged 18 to 29 in good health. Some clones in this sample may be carry-over from other donors' samples. The V gene is TRBV5-1, the J gene TRBJ1-5; tentative D call: TRBD1 (5 bases). DNA for the CDR3: TGCGCCAGCAGCTTGGGGGGGAGCCAGCCCCAGCATTTT. Encoded protein: CASSLGGSQPQHF.